The clone carrying this TCR beta chain was seen at least ten times. Its antigen remains unidentified. The data belong to a study of T cells after yellow fever vaccination. V was pared by 6 bases and J by 7 bases, with 13 bases between. This CDR3 has 14 residues. Per germline, CDR1 KGHSH and CDR2 LQKENI. General study points: Weaker overall, the secondary response nonetheless peaked faster (day 5 versus 15). The study re-detected most primary-vaccination clones after the booster (96% CD4, around 89% CD8). Of the clonotypes, a small share occurred in both CD4 and CD8 compartments.

TCRdb passed the 5' RACE reads through MiXCR, listing each CDR3 protein once. The sample includes a few hundred thousand distinct CDR3 sequences, 8.7% of them seen just once. This TCR derives from a man aged 18 to 30 who received the YFV17D yellow fever vaccine. The sequencing here drew on CD4+ T cells sorted from PBMCs, taken 5 days after the yellow fever booster vaccination. This chain links TRBV18 with TRBJ1-6; D ambiguous. For the CDR3, the DNA is TGTGCCAGCTCGAGTGCGTCTACCAATTCACCCCTCCACTTT. Its translation: CASSSASTNSPLHF.